The clone carrying this T cell receptor beta chain was observed a single time. cDNA serving as the sequencing template came from extracted, reverse transcribed RNA. TCRdb's table, derived via immunoSEQ multiplex PCR, lists solely in-frame clones and lacks some. Of more than 150,000 clones listed, 45% to 60% are singletons. The data were taken from a study of CD8+ T cells in alopecia areata. Study in general: Treatment comprised oral tofacitinib, 5 to 10 mg twice daily, in treated patients. Treated patients received severity scores based on the percentage of scalp area affected.

Treatment of the sample: oral pan-JAK inhibitor, 5-10 mg twice daily. Per germline, CDR1 PRHDT and CDR2 FYEKMQ (reference sequence). This CDR3 region has 16 residues. V lost 4 bases to trimming and J lost 0 bases, with 14 bases between them. The sample consisted of CD8+ T cells sorted from blood, taken at roughly week 52, from a patient treated with tofacitinib. This chain joins TRBV13 and TRBJ2-3; tentative D call: TRBD2 (6 bases). This receptor was obtained from a human donor with alopecia areata. CDR3 region: CASSSPTGTSTDTQYF. Written as DNA, the CDR3 is TGTGCCAGCAGCTCCCCGACGGGGACTAGCACAGATACGCAGTATTTT. Complete variable domain (other parts from reference TRBV13 and TRBJ2-3): AAGVIQSPRHLIKEKRETATLKCYPIPRHDTVYWYQQGPGQDPQFLISFYEKMQSDKGSIPDRFSAQQFSDYHSELNMSSLELGDSALYFCASSSPTGTSTDTQYFGPGTRLTVL.